The subject of this entry is one T cell receptor (beta chain). The data stem from a study of blood T cell repertoires in COVID-19. In the authors' methods: Amplification from reference gene primers served as the basis for estimated nucleated cell counts. Only in-frame clones appear in the TCRdb table, and some are missing; sequencing was by immunoSEQ multiplex PCR. V, J and clone size are taken as reported in that table, and D and trimming were inferred from the DNA itself. The sample carries around 320,000 clones, 89% recorded once. Trimming removed 8 bases from V and 6 bases from J; junction bases left unmatched: 11. The CDR3 loop spans 14 amino acids. Per germline, CDR1 MDHEN and CDR2 SYDVKM. Participants came from roughly 24 US areas, aged about 18 to 89 years. Participants had their cohort set by participant-reported clinical history. Individuals in the exposed group had encountered a COVID-19 case within 2 weeks preceding study entry.

The clonotype comes from a woman between 50 and 59 years old who had been exposed to COVID-19. V and J are TRBV28 and TRBJ2-7, with TRBD2 matching 9 bases. Sequencing used PBMCs or T cells enriched from blood (not recorded which). The CDR3 here is CASVSGGGGFEQYF. CDR3 nucleotide sequence: TGTGCCAGCGTTAGCGGGGGAGGTGGGTTCGAGCAGTACTTC.